The 11 T cell receptor beta chains below come from one sample, sequenced in a study of T cell repertoires in cytomegalovirus infection. Antigens for these TCRs are unknown. One entry per CDR3 protein results from TCRdb running MiXCR on the reads. In the table there are about 480,000 distinct CDR3 sequences, roughly 34% of which are singletons. The sample here was cultured PBMCs, taken from culture after CMV antigen stimulation. The receptors here all came from a human donor in good health (CMV status not recorded). Some clones in this sample may be carry-over from other donors' samples.

This clonotype appeared a single time. The rearrangement uses TRBV29-1 and TRBJ1-1; D is unclear. This CDR3 has 13 residues. Deletions cut 4 bases from V and 0 bases from J, with 9 bases between. Germline lookup yields CDR1 SQVTM and CDR2 ANQGSEA. CDR3 amino acids: CSVVWAMNTEAFF. DNA for the CDR3: TGCAGCGTTGTCTGGGCAATGAACACTGAAGCTTTCTTT.

The chain couples TRBV2 to TRBJ2-1, with TRBD2 matching over 9 bases. Trimming cost V 5 bases and J 7 bases; bases outside gene matches: 6. The CDR3 is made up of 14 amino acids. Germline loops: CDR1 SNHLY, CDR2 FYNNEI. CDR3 region: CASSLLTSGNEQFF. The CDR3 bases are TGTGCCAGCAGTCTCCTGACTAGCGGTAATGAGCAGTTCTTC.

The V call is TRBV7-2, the J call TRBJ2-2; D gene uncertain. Trimming removed 5 bases at V and 0 bases at J, with 16 bases between. The germline V gene has CDR1 SGHTA and CDR2 FQGNSA. The CDR3 consists of 17 residues. The CDR3 spells CASSPPTVQANTGELFF. In nucleotides, the CDR3 is TGTGCCAGCAGCCCCCCCACGGTCCAGGCGAACACCGGGGAGCTGTTTTTT.

This clonotype was found a few times. The chain carries TRBV7-8 and TRBJ2-3; a possible D gene is TRBD1 (5 bases). The CDR3 length is 18 residues. Between the trimmed V and J ends, which lost 1 base and 2 bases, there was a span of 19 bases. The germline V gene has CDR1 SGHVS and CDR2 FQNEAQ. In nucleotides, the CDR3 is TGTGCCAGCAGCTTAGGGACCATGGGGCGGCAACCCACAGATACGCAGTATTTT. It is translated as CASSLGTMGRQPTDTQYF.

This sequence joins TRBV20-1 and TRBJ2-2; no reliable D call. In germline, CDR1 is DFQATT, CDR2 SNEGSKA (reference sequence). The V gene lost 0 bases and the J gene lost 4 bases, with 3 bases spanning the gap. CDR3 size: 12 residues. CDR3: CSARERTGELFF. CDR3 sequence (DNA): TGCAGTGCTAGAGAGCGCACCGGGGAGCTGTTTTTT.

This clonotype occurred a few times. The chain employs TRBV7-2 and TRBJ2-1; 7 bases are a match to TRBD2. Per the germline V gene, CDR1 is SGHTA and CDR2 is FQGNSA. V was pared by 1 base and J by 7 bases, with 7 bases of the junction left unmatched. CDR3 length: 15 residues. CDR3 coding DNA: TGTGCCAGCAGCTTAGGGGCGGGAGTGAATAATGAGCAGTTCTTC. It codes for CASSLGAGVNNEQFF.

The V and J genes are TRBV5-1 and TRBJ2-5; D assignment may be TRBD1 or TRBD2 (6 bases each). Germline CDR1 is SGHRS and CDR2 is YFSETQ. CDR3 length equals 14 residues. The V gene lost 7 bases and the J gene lost 1 base, with 14 bases spanning the gap. CDR3 sequence reads: CASGRGTLQETQYF. CDR3 bases: TGCGCCAGCGGACGGGGGACACTCCAAGAGACCCAGTACTTC.

The chain links TRBV15 to TRBJ2-2; 8 positions agree with TRBD1. Germline values: CDR1 LNHNV, CDR2 YYDKDF (reference sequence). Trimming took 0 bases from V and 1 from J; bases not matched to a gene: 16. The CDR3 is 21 residues long. DNA for the CDR3: TGTGCCACCAGCAGAGATGGAAGTACTCGTGGGGGACAGGTGAACACCGGGGAGCTGTTTTTT. Its protein product is CATSRDGSTRGGQVNTGELFF.

This chain connects TRBV7-6 to TRBJ2-1; D is possibly TRBD2 (5 bases). CDR3 length: 13 amino acids. V dropped 5 bases and J dropped 7 bases, with 12 bases sitting between them. The germline gives CDR1 SGHVS, CDR2 FNYEAQ. The DNA for the CDR3 is TGTGCCAGCAGCGCCTATAGCGTTAATGAGCAGTTCTTC. Amino acid sequence: CASSAYSVNEQFF. The entire variable domain, with the rest obtained from reference TRBV7-6 and TRBJ2-1, is as follows: GAGVSQSPRYKVTKRGQDVALRCDPISGHVSLYWYRQALGQGPEFLTYFNYEAQQDKSGLPNDRFSAERPEGSISTLTIQRTEQRDSAMYRCASSAYSVNEQFFGPGTRLTVL.

A few counts support this clonotype. The rearrangement joins TRBV6-2 or TRBV6-3 to TRBJ2-7; 10 nucleotides align to TRBD2. The CDR3 has 14 residues. Germline CDR1 and CDR2: MNHEY and SVGEGT. V lost 7 bases, J lost 0 bases, and 3 bases stayed unmatched. This CDR3 is CASNLAGDSYEQYF. CDR3 coding DNA: TGTGCCAGCAATCTAGCGGGAGACTCCTACGAGCAGTACTTC.

This clonotype has just a few counts. The rearrangement joins TRBV6-2 or TRBV6-3 to TRBJ2-1, with 7 positions matching TRBD1. V shed 6 bases and J 4 bases; nucleotides not matched to a gene: 9. Looked up from germline, CDR1 is MNHEY and CDR2 is SVGEGT. The CDR3 sequence is 15 residues long. CDR3 protein: CASSLRGRIYNEQFF. CDR3 coding DNA: TGTGCCAGCAGCCTTAGGGGGCGGATTTACAATGAGCAGTTCTTC.